This TCR beta chain was captured by sequencing in a study of tumor-infiltrating lymphocytes in localized non-small cell lung cancer. Study results and caveats: Technical variation could not be separated from intratumor heterogeneity here.

A remark on this clone: Its specificity is unknown.

The protocol was immunoSEQ multiplex PCR, while the TCRdb copy is restricted to in-frame clones and leaves out a portion. The sample shows some 16,000 clones, 45% to 50% of them seen only once. This CDR3 has 16 residues. Germline loops: CDR1 SGHRS, CDR2 YFSETQ. Losses at the gene ends were 2 bases for V and 5 bases for J; bases not matched to a gene: 8. This sequence joins TRBV5-1 and TRBJ2-2; 8 nucleotides agree with TRBD1. Sequenced sample: lung tumor tissue. The receptor's source is a human donor with non-small cell lung cancer. The CDR3 spells CASSFNQGARTGELFF. The CDR3 coding sequence is TGCGCCAGCAGCTTTAACCAGGGGGCGCGTACCGGGGAGCTGTTTTTT. The full variable domain, in which reference TRBV5-1 and TRBJ2-2 provide the parts outside the CDR3, is KAGVTQTPRYLIKTRGQQVTLSCSPISGHRSVSWYQQTPGQGLQFLFEYFSETQRNKGNFPGRFSGRQFSNSRSEMNVSTLELGDSALYLCASSFNQGARTGELFFGEGSRLTVL.